Listed below are T cell receptor beta chains from one sample, sequenced in a study of blood T cell repertoires in COVID-19. Data came from immunoSEQ multiplex PCR; TCRdb stores just in-frame clones and leaves some out. The top ten clones hold around 0.95% of a sample with roughly 480,000 clones, nearly 90% of them seen once. The material sequenced was peripheral blood. The receptors shown here come from a man aged 18 to 30 with COVID-19, enrolled during active disease. CDR3s include the opening cysteine and the closing phenylalanine or tryptophan. A D gene is named only where the DNA matches it firmly. Size is omitted from some rows. Given values are once, few, many or a class for expanded clones.

j_call: TRBJ2-7; v_call: TRBV7-8; clone_size: -; d_call: TRBD1; cdr3_nt: TGTGCCAGCAGCTTAGCGACAGGGAGCTCCTACGAGCAGTACTTC; cdr3_aa: CASSLATGSSYEQYF
j_call: TRBJ2-7; v_call: TRBV6-5; clone_size: -; d_call: -; cdr3_nt: TGTGCCAGCAGTTACGCGGAGGGCTCCTACGAGCAGTACTTC; cdr3_aa: CASSYAEGSYEQYF
j_call: TRBJ2-1; v_call: TRBV19; clone_size: -; d_call: TRBD2; cdr3_nt: TGTGCCAGTAGCCAGTGGGGGGAATGGGCGGGAGGAAGCTCCTACAATGAGCAGTTCTTC; cdr3_aa: CASSQWGEWAGGSSYNEQFF
j_call: TRBJ2-5; v_call: TRBV9; clone_size: -; d_call: TRBD1; cdr3_nt: TGTGCCAGCAGCGGACCAGGGACAGTAGAGACCCAGTACTTC; cdr3_aa: CASSGPGTVETQYF
j_call: TRBJ2-7; v_call: TRBV6-5; clone_size: -; d_call: -; cdr3_nt: TGTGCCAGCACACTGGCTGGCGGGACGGGGTACGAGCAGTACTTC; cdr3_aa: CASTLAGGTGYEQYF
j_call: TRBJ1-5; v_call: TRBV7-2; clone_size: -; d_call: -; cdr3_nt: TGTGCCAGCAGCTTATTTGCCGGGAATCAGCCCCAGCATTTT; cdr3_aa: CASSLFAGNQPQHF
j_call: TRBJ2-7; v_call: TRBV11-1; clone_size: once; d_call: TRBD2; cdr3_nt: TGTGCCAGCAGCTTAGCGCGTGCGGGGGGCCACTCCTACGAGCAGTACTTC; cdr3_aa: CASSLARAGGHSYEQYF
j_call: TRBJ1-5; v_call: TRBV2; clone_size: -; d_call: TRBD1; cdr3_nt: TGTGCCAGCAGCCCAGGGGGCTCGTACCAGCCCCAGCATTTT; cdr3_aa: CASSPGGSYQPQHF
j_call: TRBJ1-3; v_call: TRBV30; clone_size: -; d_call: TRBD1; cdr3_nt: TGTGCCTGGCGGGACAGGGGGTCTGGAAACACCATATATTTT; cdr3_aa: CAWRDRGSGNTIYF
j_call: TRBJ2-7; v_call: TRBV2; clone_size: -; d_call: -; cdr3_nt: TGTGCCAGTCAGGTTTCCTACTCCTACGAGCAGTACTTC; cdr3_aa: CASQVSYSYEQYF
j_call: TRBJ1-4; v_call: TRBV7-9; clone_size: -; d_call: TRBD1; cdr3_nt: TGTGCCAGCAGCTTCGCCCCTGGACAGGGGGATGAAAAACTGTTTTTT; cdr3_aa: CASSFAPGQGDEKLFF
j_call: TRBJ2-1; v_call: TRBV5-1; clone_size: -; d_call: TRBD1; cdr3_nt: TGCGCCAGCAGCTATCGTCTGACAGGGGGAAGGGGCAATGAGCAGTTCTTC; cdr3_aa: CASSYRLTGGRGNEQFF
j_call: TRBJ1-4; v_call: TRBV6-6; clone_size: -; d_call: -; cdr3_nt: TGTGCCAGCAGCTACGACGGGAATGAAAAACTGTTTTTT; cdr3_aa: CASSYDGNEKLFF
j_call: TRBJ2-1; v_call: TRBV5-1; clone_size: -; d_call: -; cdr3_nt: TGCGCCAGCAGCTTGGGACTACCAGATAGCGGAGATGAGCAGTTCTTC; cdr3_aa: CASSLGLPDSGDEQFF
j_call: TRBJ2-3; v_call: TRBV2; clone_size: -; d_call: TRBD2; cdr3_nt: TGTGCCAGCACTATTTGGACTAGCGACACAGATACGCAGTATTTT; cdr3_aa: CASTIWTSDTDTQYF
j_call: TRBJ2-5; v_call: TRBV2; clone_size: -; d_call: TRBD1; cdr3_nt: TGTGCCAGCAGGGGACAGGCCAATCAAGAGACCCAGTACTTC; cdr3_aa: CASRGQANQETQYF
j_call: TRBJ2-7; v_call: TRBV6-5; clone_size: -; d_call: -; cdr3_nt: TGTGCCAGCAGTTCAGGGAACTACGAGCAGTACTTC; cdr3_aa: CASSSGNYEQYF
j_call: TRBJ2-7; v_call: TRBV21-1; clone_size: -; d_call: -; cdr3_nt: TGTGCCAGCAGCAATGGGAGGACAGGTCCAGCGAGCGAGCACTTC; cdr3_aa: CASSNGRTGPASEHF
j_call: TRBJ1-1; v_call: TRBV2; clone_size: -; d_call: -; cdr3_nt: TGTGCCAGCATCGGAAACCAGGGTATCCCTAACACTGAAGCTTTCTTT; cdr3_aa: CASIGNQGIPNTEAFF
j_call: TRBJ2-7; v_call: TRBV9; clone_size: -; d_call: -; cdr3_nt: TGTGCCAGCAGCGTAGCGGCAGGGGTTTTTCGCGAGCAGTACTTC; cdr3_aa: CASSVAAGVFREQYF
j_call: TRBJ2-2; v_call: TRBV5-1; clone_size: -; d_call: -; cdr3_nt: TGCGCCAGCAGCCCGGAGGGGACTCCCAACACCGGGGAGCTGTTTTTT; cdr3_aa: CASSPEGTPNTGELFF
j_call: TRBJ2-3; v_call: TRBV25-1; clone_size: -; d_call: -; cdr3_nt: TGTGCCAGCAGTCCAGGCCACGAGTCAGATACGCAGTATTTT; cdr3_aa: CASSPGHESDTQYF
j_call: TRBJ2-7; v_call: TRBV3-1/TRBV3-2; clone_size: few; d_call: TRBD2; cdr3_nt: TGTGCCAGCAGCCAAGATAGCAGCGGGGGCGAGCAGTACTTC; cdr3_aa: CASSQDSSGGEQYF
j_call: TRBJ2-7; v_call: TRBV6-5; clone_size: -; d_call: TRBD2; cdr3_nt: TGTGCCAGCAGCGACCGAGCGGGGGGGCCCTACGAGCAGTACTTC; cdr3_aa: CASSDRAGGPYEQYF
j_call: TRBJ2-7; v_call: TRBV19; clone_size: -; d_call: -; cdr3_nt: TGTGCCAGTAGTGTTACAGGGATCTACGAGCAGTACTTC; cdr3_aa: CASSVTGIYEQYF
j_call: TRBJ2-1; v_call: TRBV2; clone_size: -; d_call: TRBD2; cdr3_nt: TGTGCCAGCACACTAGCGGGGGACAATGAGCAGTTCTTC; cdr3_aa: CASTLAGDNEQFF
j_call: TRBJ2-2; v_call: TRBV3-1/TRBV3-2; clone_size: -; d_call: -; cdr3_nt: TGTGCCAGCAGCCAAGATTCCACAGGGTGGGTCGGGGAGCTGTTTTTT; cdr3_aa: CASSQDSTGWVGELFF
j_call: TRBJ1-2; v_call: TRBV5-1; clone_size: -; d_call: -; cdr3_nt: TGCGCCAGCAGAGTCGGGGGATACTATGGCTACACCTTC; cdr3_aa: CASRVGGYYGYTF
j_call: TRBJ1-2; v_call: TRBV2; clone_size: -; d_call: -; cdr3_nt: TGTGCCAGCAGTGAGACAGATTTCTATGGCTACACCTTC; cdr3_aa: CASSETDFYGYTF
j_call: TRBJ2-3; v_call: TRBV2; clone_size: -; d_call: TRBD2; cdr3_nt: TGTGCCAGCAGTTCCCTAGCGGGGGGACGAGATACGCAGTATTTT; cdr3_aa: CASSSLAGGRDTQYF